A single T cell receptor beta chain is shown here with its context. The antigen remains undetermined. Following extraction, RNA underwent reverse transcription to cDNA, which served as the sequencing template. The table came from immunoSEQ multiplex PCR; TCRdb's copy has only in-frame clones and leaves some out. The sample yields under 350,000 clones, roughly 64% seen once. This record belongs to a study of CD8+ T cells in alopecia areata. Looking at the study overall: Treated patients received oral tofacitinib, 5 to 10 mg twice daily. General study findings and limits: Under tofacitinib, fewer expanded CD8+ clones appeared among the top 100 scalp clones. Compared with normal scalp, lesional scalp had higher clonality and more expanded CD8+ clones.

Treatment denoted: oral pan-JAK inhibitor, 5-10 mg twice daily. Trimming stripped 3 bases from V and 0 bases from J, with 16 bases between. This CDR3 comprises 17 residues. Germline V gene lookup returns CDR1 SGHVS and CDR2 FNYEAQ. Specimen: CD4+ T cells sorted from blood, collected at week 24, from a patient treated with tofacitinib. The sequence was obtained from a human donor with alopecia areata. The rearrangement joins TRBV7-6 to TRBJ2-3, with D tentatively TRBD2 (6 bases). In nucleotides, the CDR3 is TGTGCCAGCAGCTTGACCCTAGCGCTTTATAGCACAGATACGCAGTATTTT. As protein: CASSLTLALYSTDTQYF.